The sequence of this T cell receptor beta chain was determined in a study of beta chain features in type 1 diabetes. Notes on this clone: As yet, its antigen is unknown.

V lost 4 bases to trimming and J lost 10 bases; unmatched junction nucleotides: 10. Germline-derived CDR1 and CDR2 are LGHNA and YNFKEQ. This CDR3 is built from 15 residues. Expressed TCRB transcripts were sequenced because the entire RNA isolate underwent reverse transcription. Profiling relied on immunoSEQ multiplex PCR, and the TCRdb table lists in-frame clones only, not all of them. The sample carries more than 250,000 clones, roughly 22% recorded once. The study, taken as a whole, reports: Healthy donors had naive, central memory and Treg TCRB repertoires that appeared less similar than those seen among patients. Type 1 diabetes patients had moderately but significantly shorter TCRB CDR3s in all four CD4+ subsets.

It was via CD45RO/CCR7/CD25/CD127/CD95/CD27 that CD4+ naive, central memory, regulatory and stem cell-like memory cells were sorted. The genes are TRBV4-2 and TRBJ1-5; 10 nucleotides line up with TRBD1. The sample comprised naive CD4+ T cells from blood. The sequence derives from a woman between 40 and 50 years old with type 1 diabetes. CDR3 loop: CASSPPGTGELPQHF. In DNA, the CDR3 is TGTGCCAGCAGCCCCCCCGGGACAGGGGAGTTACCCCAGCATTTT.